The 15 T cell receptor beta chains listed next were all sequenced from one sample in a study of T cell responses to AZD1222 COVID-19 vaccine. Assay used: immunoSEQ multiplex PCR; TCRdb lists only in-frame clones, some missing. The table shows about 120,000 clones, with around 86% occurring only once. Sequenced here: peripheral blood, sampled on day 0 of AZD1222 vaccination. Receptors originate from an adult in good health.

The chain combines TRBV25-1 with TRBJ2-5, with a tentative D call TRBD1 (6 bases). The CDR3 consists of 13 residues. V was clipped by 7 bases and J by 5 bases, with 14 bases between them. Germline CDR1 is MGHDK and CDR2 is SYGVNS. Written as DNA, the CDR3 is TGTGCCAGCACCGAACAGGGTAGCGAGACCCAGTACTTC. This sequence encodes CASTEQGSETQYF.

This clone was detected only a few times. The chain uses TRBV6-5 and TRBJ2-7; no reliable D call. CDR3 size: 15 residues. V lost 0 bases to trimming and J lost 0 bases, with 9 bases between them. Germline CDR1 and CDR2: MNHEY and SVGAGI. CDR3 sequence (DNA): TGTGCCAGCAGTTACTCGGGCGGTATCTCCTACGAGCAGTACTTC. Protein sequence: CASSYSGGISYEQYF.

The chain uses TRBV27 and TRBJ1-6; 9 bases match TRBD1. Trimming cost V 3 bases and J 9 bases; bases outside gene matches: 3. The germline V gene encodes CDR1 MNHEY and CDR2 SMNVEV (reference sequence). CDR3 length: 14 residues. The CDR3 nucleotides read TGTGCCAGCAGTTTCGGACAGGGGATTTCACCCCTCCACTTT. This encodes CASSFGQGISPLHF.

V usage is TRBV7-8 and J usage is TRBJ2-3; 7 bases match TRBD2. Germline values: CDR1 SGHVS, CDR2 FQNEAQ. This CDR3 has 13 residues. The trim removed 3 bases at V and 6 bases at J, leaving 3 bases unmatched. The DNA of the CDR3 is TGTGCCAGCAGCTTGGGAGGGACTGATACGCAGTATTTT. This gives the protein CASSLGGTDTQYF.

CDR3 DNA: TGTGCTGCCGGGACAGGGAGTATAGCTGAAGCTTTCTTT. This sequence encodes CAAGTGSIAEAFF. The V gene is TRBV19, the J gene TRBJ1-1; 9 nucleotides align to TRBD1. Germline loops: CDR1 LNHDA, CDR2 SQIVND (reference sequence). This CDR3 comprises 13 residues.

This clone was seen a single time. This chain connects TRBV7-2 to TRBJ2-7; D gene unclear. Between the trimmed V and J ends, which lost 2 bases and 4 bases, there was a span of 3 bases. Germline loops: CDR1 SGHTA, CDR2 FQGNSA. There are 11 residues in the CDR3. The chain's CDR3 is CASSLRYEQYF. The CDR3 nucleotides read TGTGCCAGCAGCTTAAGATACGAGCAGTACTTC.

This clone came up a few times. The chain uses TRBV30 and TRBJ1-5; D is perhaps TRBD1 (6 bases). This CDR3 spans 15 amino acids. V was pared by 0 bases and J by 4 bases, with 13 bases between. Germline CDR1 and CDR2: GTSNPN and SVGIG (reference sequence). CDR3 nucleotide sequence: TGTGCCTGGAGTGTACTGGACAGAAAGAATCAGCCCCAGCATTTT. Translating it yields CAWSVLDRKNQPQHF.

The chain employs TRBV7-8 and TRBJ2-7; 8 bases map to TRBD2. The CDR3 extends over 14 amino acids. The V gene end was trimmed by 5 bases and the J gene end by 4 bases; junction bases not matched to a gene: 7. Per the germline V gene, CDR1 is SGHVS and CDR2 is FQNEAQ. CDR3 DNA sequence: TGTGCCAGCAGCCCCCGGGAGGGGCGTTACGAGCAGTACTTC. Translation: CASSPREGRYEQYF.

This clone occurred once. This chain links TRBV10-3 with TRBJ1-1; possibly TRBD1 for D (5 bases). This CDR3 spans 14 amino acids. Between the trimmed V and J ends, which lost 6 bases and 3 bases, there was a span of 14 bases. From germline, CDR1 is ENHRY and CDR2 SYGVKD. The CDR3 protein is CAIRPRQRDTEAFF. The CDR3 DNA reads as TGTGCCATCAGACCCAGACAGAGGGACACTGAAGCTTTCTTT.

The J gene is TRBJ1-4, the V gene TRBV20-1; D not certain. The V gene's germline CDR1 is DFQATT and CDR2 SNEGSKA (reference sequence). The CDR3 consists of 11 residues. With 2 bases removed from V and 7 bases from J, the gap between germline ends came to 5 bases. The CDR3 bases are TGCAGTGCTAGATGGAGTGAAAAACTGTTTTTT. Translated: CSARWSEKLFF.

This chain connects TRBV5-1 to TRBJ1-1; a weak D match, TRBD1 (6 bases). Germline V lookup: CDR1 SGHRS, CDR2 YFSETQ. Trimming pared 0 bases from V and 5 bases from J, leaving 17 bases between. This CDR3 comprises 16 residues. The CDR3 sequence: CASSLDMAARGTEAFF. Here the CDR3 DNA reads TGCGCCAGCAGCTTGGACATGGCAGCCAGGGGAACTGAAGCTTTCTTT.

The chain links TRBV25-1 to TRBJ1-1, with 9 bases fitting TRBD1. This CDR3 contains 15 residues. Per germline, CDR1 MGHDK and CDR2 SYGVNS. J gave up 4 bases and V 4 bases, and 7 bases lay outside the gene matches. CDR3 bases: TGTGCCAGCAGTGCAACAGGGGGCTCGGGCACTGAAGCTTTCTTT. Translation: CASSATGGSGTEAFF. Full variable domain (remainder filled in from reference TRBV25-1 and TRBJ1-1): EADIYQTPRYLVIGTGKKITLECSQTMGHDKMYWYQQDPGMELHLIHYSYGVNSTEKGDLSSESTVSRIRTEHFPLTLESARPSHTSQYLCASSATGGSGTEAFFGQGTRLTVV.

This chain connects TRBV5-5 to TRBJ2-7; D perhaps matches TRBD1 (6 bases). Germline V gene sequence: CDR1 SGHKS, CDR2 YYEKEE (reference sequence). The CDR3 consists of 15 residues. Trimming removed 6 bases from V and 2 bases from J, with 18 bases in between. The CDR3 region is CASTPYRTATYEQYF. The CDR3 DNA sequence: TGTGCCAGCACTCCCTACCGGACAGCAACCTACGAGCAGTACTTC. Complete variable domain (other parts from reference TRBV5-5 and TRBJ2-7): DAGVTQSPTHLIKTRGQQVTLRCSPISGHKSVSWYQQVLGQGPQFIFQYYEKEERGRGNFPDRFSARQFPNYSSELNVNALLLGDSALYLCASTPYRTATYEQYFGPGTRLTVT.

This rearrangement joins TRBV5-4 to TRBJ1-3, with D perhaps matching TRBD1 (6 bases). V lost 3 bases and J 1 base, leaving 14 bases between the germline ends. The CDR3 is made up of 16 amino acids. The germline gives CDR1 SGHNT, CDR2 YYREEE (reference sequence). This CDR3 is CASSSGQFGSGNTIYF. DNA of the CDR3: TGTGCCAGCAGCTCCGGACAGTTTGGGTCTGGAAACACCATATATTTT.

CDR3 in DNA: TGTGCCAGCAGCCAAGATGACCGACTAGCGGGCCTCACAGATACGCAGTATTTT. It is translated as CASSQDDRLAGLTDTQYF. The chain joins TRBV4-2 to TRBJ2-3; 10 positions match TRBD2. V lost 0 bases to trimming and J lost 2 bases; unmatched junction nucleotides: 8. The CDR3 is made up of 18 amino acids. The V gene's germline CDR1 is LGHNA and CDR2 YNFKEQ.